This T cell receptor (beta chain) stems from a study of blood T cells in healthy people across ages. For the study at large: Roughly one uniquely barcoded beta molecule per two T cells was captured. Points from the study as a whole: Because sorting was not performed, PBMCs prevented conclusive naive versus antigen-experienced comparison.

It was with a sample-barcoded 5' primer and a J-beta primer mix that a second PCR of roughly 7 to 12 cycles was run. Every cDNA molecule bore a tag from a template-switch adaptor containing 12 random nucleotides. From each sample, at least 2.5 million paired-end reads containing CDR3 were obtained. MiXCR was run by TCRdb on the 5' RACE reads, yielding one entry per CDR3 protein. The table has hundreds of thousands of distinct CDR3 sequences, 58% seen once; the top ten hold over 30%. The table lists this clonotype with many counts. Its specificity is not known. The CDR3 sequence is 13 residues long. V dropped 4 bases and J dropped 5; count of bases not matched to a gene: 5. In germline, CDR1 is SGDLS, CDR2 YYNGEE.

What was sequenced was blood. This TCR derives from a man aged 55 to 70 in good health. The V gene is TRBV9, the J gene TRBJ2-5; 7 bases match TRBD2. The CDR3 here is CASSPRTRETQYF. The CDR3 DNA sequence: TGTGCCAGCAGCCCTAGGACTAGGGAGACCCAGTACTTC.